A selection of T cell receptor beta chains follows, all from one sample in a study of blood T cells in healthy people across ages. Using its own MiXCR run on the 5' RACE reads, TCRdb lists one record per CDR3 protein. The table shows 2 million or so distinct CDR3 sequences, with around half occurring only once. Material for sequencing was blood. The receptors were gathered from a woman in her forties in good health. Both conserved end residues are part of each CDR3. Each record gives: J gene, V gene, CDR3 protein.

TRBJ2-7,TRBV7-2,CASSRDDLIDNEQYF
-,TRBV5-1,CASSLIMWGVDEQYF
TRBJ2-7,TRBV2,CASSEGLTALEGEQYF
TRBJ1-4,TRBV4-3,CASSPQDSANEKLFF
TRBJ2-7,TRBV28,CASSPRSGNLYEQYF
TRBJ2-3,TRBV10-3,CAIREPGGRTDTQYF
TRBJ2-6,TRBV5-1,CASSPGLAGSSGANVLTF
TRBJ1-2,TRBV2,CASRLDSDYGYTF
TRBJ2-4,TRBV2,CASSGGQMAKNIQYF
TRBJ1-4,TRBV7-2,CASSPYVTADEKLFF
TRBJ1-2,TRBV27,CAGSRAGPPSTNYGYTF
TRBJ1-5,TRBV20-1,CSARDRRSGNQPQHF
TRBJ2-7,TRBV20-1,CSAGVDGGPTRSSYEQYF
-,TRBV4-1,CASSQDHRSYYEQYF
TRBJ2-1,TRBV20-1,CSAKTVSTSNEQFF
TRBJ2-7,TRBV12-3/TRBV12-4,CASSLTLSGAAYEQYF
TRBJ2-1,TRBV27,CASSPSSGGWGEQFF
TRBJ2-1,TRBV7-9,CASSPTDRTGNEQFF
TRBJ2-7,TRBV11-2,CASSWAAGQREQYF
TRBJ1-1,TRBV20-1,CSAGRGMNTEAFF
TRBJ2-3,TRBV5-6,CASSQDRGRIFADTQYF
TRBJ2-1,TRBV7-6,CASSLQGAGDEQFF
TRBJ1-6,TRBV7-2,CASSRQGVFQGDSPLHF
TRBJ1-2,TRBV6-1,CASRRSQAGGYTF
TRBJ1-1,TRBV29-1,CSVVGYRSEAFF